Shown below are 13 T cell receptor beta chains from a single sample sequenced in a study of control samples from healthy donors and cancer patients. Method: immunoSEQ multiplex PCR; TCRdb's copy keeps in-frame clones and lacks some. The table includes some 190,000 clones, roughly nine tenths detected once. Sequencing was performed on blood. The receptors originated from a young man in good health.

The V call is TRBV6-5, the J call TRBJ1-2, with 7 bases that match TRBD1. CDR3 length: 15 residues. Germline values: CDR1 MNHEY, CDR2 SVGAGI. V trimming: 5 bases; J trimming: 3 bases; junction bases outside the gene matches: 9. The CDR3, as DNA: TGTGCCAGCAGTCCCTCCGACAGGGTACACTATGGCTACACCTTC. Translated, it gives CASSPSDRVHYGYTF.

The V call is TRBV6-5, the J call TRBJ2-3; D gene ambiguous. Per the germline V gene, CDR1 is MNHEY and CDR2 is SVGAGI. V lost 1 base and J 2 bases, leaving 7 bases between the germline ends. This CDR3 is built from 14 residues. CDR3 sequence reads: CASSYYRTTDTQYF. CDR3 bases: TGTGCCAGCAGTTACTACAGAACCACAGATACGCAGTATTTT.

The sample holds a few counts of this clone. The chain is built from TRBV25-1 and TRBJ1-2, with TRBD1 matching over 9 bases. Per the germline V gene, CDR1 is MGHDK and CDR2 is SYGVNS. The CDR3 loop spans 14 amino acids. The ends lost 3 bases at V and 8 bases at J; junction bases unmatched: 7. The CDR3: CASSDRDRVVGYTF. CDR3 nucleotide sequence: TGTGCCAGCAGTGACCGGGACAGGGTAGTAGGCTACACCTTC.

This clone has only one observation. The rearrangement joins TRBV7-9 to TRBJ1-1, with D possibly TRBD1 on 5 matching bases. This CDR3 has 13 residues. The germline CDR1 and CDR2 sequences are SEHNR and FQNEAQ (reference sequence). Trimming pared 6 bases from V and 1 base from J, leaving 9 bases between. The CDR3 protein is CASSPGRNTEAFF. The CDR3, as DNA: TGTGCCAGCAGTCCGGGGCGGAACACTGAAGCTTTCTTT.

In this sample, this clone turned up once. Other DNA sequences from this sample encode an identical CDR3 as well. The chain is built from TRBV2 and TRBJ1-1; D uncertain. The V and J ends lost 6 bases and 7 bases respectively, with 9 bases between them. The germline gives CDR1 SNHLY, CDR2 FYNNEI. The CDR3 runs 11 residues. CDR3 nucleotide sequence: TGTGCCAGCAGGGGAGAAGGTGAAGCTTTCTTT. It specifies CASRGEGEAFF.

The chain combines TRBV30 with TRBJ1-4, with D maybe TRBD1 (5 bases). This CDR3 has 13 residues. CDR1 GTSNPN and CDR2 SVGIG come from the germline V gene (reference sequence). V was shortened by 0 bases and J by 8 bases, with 10 bases between the two germline ends. CDR3 amino acids: CAWSVEGSEKLFF. The CDR3 bases are TGTGCCTGGAGTGTAGAGGGGTCGGAAAAACTGTTTTTT.

This clone was seen once. V is TRBV3-1 (or the pseudogene TRBV3-2) and J is TRBJ2-7; 9 positions agree with TRBD1. This CDR3 has 17 residues. The ends lost 4 bases at V and 3 bases at J; junction bases unmatched: 13. The germline CDR1 and CDR2 sequences are LGHDT and YNNKEL (reference sequence). CDR3 region: CASSPSTGGPPLYEQYF. DNA of the CDR3: TGTGCCAGCAGCCCCTCGACAGGGGGTCCCCCCCTCTACGAGCAGTACTTC.

The V and J genes are TRBV29-1 and TRBJ1-5; TRBD1 is a possible D gene (6 bases). CDR1 and CDR2 (germline): SQVTM, ANQGSEA. The V gene lost 4 bases and the J gene lost 1 base, with 8 bases spanning the gap. The CDR3 loop spans 13 amino acids. This CDR3 reads CSVGGQSNQPQHF. The CDR3 DNA reads as TGCAGCGTTGGAGGACAGAGCAATCAGCCCCAGCATTTT. Filled out from reference TRBV29-1 and TRBJ1-5, the complete variable domain reads SAVISQKPSRDICQRGTSLTIQCQVDSQVTMMFWYRQQPGQSLTLIATANQGSEATYESGFVIDKFPISRPNLTFSTLTVSNMSPEDSSIYLCSVGGQSNQPQHFGDGTRLSIL.

This clone was counted only a few times. The chain joins TRBV27 to TRBJ2-7; the D gene is possibly TRBD2 (6 bases). The V and J ends lost 3 bases and 1 base respectively, with 13 bases between them. Germline-derived CDR1 and CDR2 are MNHEY and SMNVEV (reference sequence). CDR3 length equals 15 residues. The DNA of the CDR3 is TGTGCCAGCAGTTTTGGGCGGACTACATCCTACGAGCAGTACTTC. As protein: CASSFGRTTSYEQYF.

The rearrangement links TRBV12-3 or TRBV12-4 to TRBJ1-3; the D gene is possibly TRBD1 (6 bases). V was clipped by 10 bases and J by 2 bases, with 12 bases between them. The CDR3 contains 13 residues. The CDR3 loop reads CATGDTAGNTIYF. CDR3 nucleotides: TGTGCCACTGGGGACACCGCTGGAAACACCATATATTTT.

The chain carries TRBV4-2 and TRBJ1-1; D is uncertain. Germline V gene data show CDR1 as LGHNA and CDR2 as YNFKEQ. The CDR3 is made up of 15 amino acids. The V gene lost 0 bases and the J gene lost 4 bases, with 12 bases spanning the gap. The CDR3 sequence: CASSQEAGAGTEAFF. CDR3 nucleotides: TGTGCCAGCAGCCAAGAGGCCGGAGCCGGCACTGAAGCTTTCTTT.

The rearrangement links TRBV4-1 to TRBJ1-1; D gene ambiguous. The CDR3 is 15 amino acids. Germline lookup yields CDR1 MGHRA and CDR2 YSYEKL. Trimming removed 4 bases from V and 2 bases from J, with 14 bases in between. Here the CDR3 DNA reads TGCGCCAGCAGCCCCGCTGTGTATGGAAACACTGAAGCTTTCTTT. This codes for CASSPAVYGNTEAFF.

This chain joins TRBV5-1 and TRBJ1-1; no reliable D call. V was shortened by 2 bases and J by 1 base, with 9 bases between the two germline ends. Germline V gene sequence: CDR1 SGHRS, CDR2 YFSETQ. This CDR3 is 14 amino acids long. The CDR3 reads CASSLWQTNTEAFF. CDR3 bases: TGCGCCAGCAGCTTATGGCAGACGAACACTGAAGCTTTCTTT.